Listed below are T cell receptor beta chains from one sample, sequenced in a study of blood T cell repertoires in COVID-19. Sequenced by immunoSEQ multiplex PCR; TCRdb stores in-frame clones only, minus some. The sample shows about 150,000 clones, roughly 80% of them seen only once. What was sequenced was PBMCs or T cells enriched from blood (not recorded which). These TCRs come from a woman between 45 and 65 years old who had recovered from COVID-19. Both conserved end residues are part of each CDR3. A D gene is named only where the DNA matches it firmly. Clone size is not always given. Where it is, it says once, few, many or a class for expanded clones.

D gene	clone size	V gene	J gene	CDR3 DNA	CDR3 protein
TRBD2	NA	TRBV3-1/TRBV3-2	TRBJ2-1	TGTGCCAGCAGCTCGAGGGATACGGGGGGGAGGGATGAGCAGTTCTTC	CASSSRDTGGRDEQFF
NA	NA	TRBV29-1	TRBJ2-2	TGCAGCGTTGTGGGCCTGGTGAACACCGGGGAGCTGTTTTTT	CSVVGLVNTGELFF
NA	NA	TRBV19	TRBJ1-1	TGTGCCAGCAGTATAGGTACGACGGGCACTGAAGCTTTCTTT	CASSIGTTGTEAFF
TRBD1	NA	TRBV5-4	TRBJ1-1	TGTGCCAGCAGCCGACAGGGCAGTAGCACTGAAGCTTTCTTT	CASSRQGSSTEAFF
TRBD1	NA	TRBV18	TRBJ1-1	TGTGCCAGCTCATTTTCTGGACAGGGGAACACTGAAGCTTTCTTT	CASSFSGQGNTEAFF
NA	few	TRBV5-1	TRBJ1-4	TGCGCCAGCAGCTTCAAACAGGGTAATGAAAAACTGTTTTTT	CASSFKQGNEKLFF
TRBD1	once	TRBV27	TRBJ2-1	TGTGCCAGCAGTACCAACAGGGGGCGCAATGAGCAGTTCTTC	CASSTNRGRNEQFF
TRBD1	large	TRBV24-1	TRBJ2-2	TGTGCCACCAGTGATTTGCGGACAGGGGACACCGGGGAGCTGTTTTTT	CATSDLRTGDTGELFF
NA	NA	TRBV29-1	TRBJ1-1	TGCAGCGTCCAAGCGGGCGGAGCCCTGAACACTGAAGCTTTCTTT	CSVQAGGALNTEAFF
TRBD2	once	TRBV29-1	TRBJ2-1	TGCAGCGCCACAGCGGGGTTCGATGAGCAGTTCTTC	CSATAGFDEQFF
NA	many	TRBV4-2	TRBJ1-4	TGTGCCAGCAGCCAAGTTCCCGGGATACGGGAAAAACTGTTTTTT	CASSQVPGIREKLFF
NA	NA	TRBV4-2	TRBJ1-1	TGTGCCAGCAGCCAAGATGAGGGAAGCACTGAAGCTTTCTTT	CASSQDEGSTEAFF
TRBD1	once	TRBV7-9	TRBJ1-1	TGTGCCAGCAGCCGGGGACAGGGTTACACTGAAGCTTTCTTT	CASSRGQGYTEAFF
NA	NA	TRBV7-9	TRBJ2-3	TGTGCCAGCAGCTTAGAAGTGGCGGGGTGGAGCACAGATACGCAGTATTTT	CASSLEVAGWSTDTQYF
NA	few	TRBV7-3	TRBJ2-1	TGTGCCAGCAGCTTAGGCCATGAGCAGTTCTTC	CASSLGHEQFF